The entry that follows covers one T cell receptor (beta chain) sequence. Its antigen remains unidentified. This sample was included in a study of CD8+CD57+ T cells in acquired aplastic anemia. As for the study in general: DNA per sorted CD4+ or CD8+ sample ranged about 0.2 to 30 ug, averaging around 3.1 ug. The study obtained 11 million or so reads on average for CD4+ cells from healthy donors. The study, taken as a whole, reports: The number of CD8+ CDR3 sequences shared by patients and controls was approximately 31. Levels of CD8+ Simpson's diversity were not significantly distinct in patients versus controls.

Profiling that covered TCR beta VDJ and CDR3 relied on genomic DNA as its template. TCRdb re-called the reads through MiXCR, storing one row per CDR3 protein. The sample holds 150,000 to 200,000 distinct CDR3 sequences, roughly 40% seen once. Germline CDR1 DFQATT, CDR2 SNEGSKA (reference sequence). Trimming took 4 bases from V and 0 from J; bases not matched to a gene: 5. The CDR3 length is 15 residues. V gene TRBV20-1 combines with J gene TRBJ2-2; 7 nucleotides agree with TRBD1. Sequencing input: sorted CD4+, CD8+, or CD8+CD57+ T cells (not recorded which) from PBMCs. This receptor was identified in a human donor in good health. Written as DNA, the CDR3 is TGCAGTGCTACCTCGGGACAGCCGAACACCGGGGAGCTGTTTTTT. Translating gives CSATSGQPNTGELFF.